A single sample gave rise to the 12 T cell receptor beta chains below, sequenced in a study of T cell responses to AZD1222 COVID-19 vaccine. Sequencing was performed with immunoSEQ multiplex PCR; in TCRdb, only in-frame clones are kept and a portion is missing. This table has 100,000 or so clones, 85% to 90% appearing once. Sample: peripheral blood, taken on day 0 of AZD1222 vaccination. Receptor source: an adult in good health.

The chain combines TRBV19 with TRBJ1-5; no reliable D call. CDR1 and CDR2 (germline): LNHDA, SQIVND (reference sequence). V was shortened by 4 bases and J by 4 bases, with 14 bases between the two germline ends. The CDR3 covers 15 residues. The CDR3 loop reads CASSRAGSINQPQHF. CDR3 sequence (DNA): TGTGCCAGTAGTAGGGCCGGGAGCATAAATCAGCCCCAGCATTTT.

The chain links TRBV24-1 to TRBJ1-5; no firm D call. V was clipped by 3 bases and J by 3 bases, with 2 bases between them. There are 12 residues in the CDR3. In germline, CDR1 is KGHDR, CDR2 SFDVKD. CDR3 sequence: CATSDNNQPQHF. The CDR3 bases are TGTGCCACCAGTGATAACAATCAGCCCCAGCATTTT.

The V and J genes are TRBV6-6 and TRBJ2-7; 12 nucleotides match TRBD1. The CDR3 totals 17 residues. V was pared by 6 bases and J by 4 bases, with 13 bases of the junction left unmatched. Looked up from germline, CDR1 is MNHNY and CDR2 is SVGAGI (reference sequence). The CDR3 bases are TGTGCCAGCAGCCGAAAGGGACAGGGGGCGCTCGGTTACGAGCAGTACTTC. Translation gives CASSRKGQGALGYEQYF.

The rearrangement uses TRBV5-1 and TRBJ1-1; D gene unclear. V lost 1 base, J lost 1 base, and 11 bases lay in between. The CDR3 extends over 15 amino acids. Germline-derived CDR1 and CDR2 are SGHRS and YFSETQ. CDR3 nucleotides: TGCGCCAGCAGCTTGTGGGCTACTGGGAACACTGAAGCTTTCTTT. Protein: CASSLWATGNTEAFF. The full variable domain, rest sourced from reference TRBV5-1 and TRBJ1-1, is KAGVTQTPRYLIKTRGQQVTLSCSPISGHRSVSWYQQTPGQGLQFLFEYFSETQRNKGNFPGRFSGRQFSNSRSEMNVSTLELGDSALYLCASSLWATGNTEAFFGQGTRLTVV.

This chain uses TRBV7-3 with TRBJ2-7; 10 bases agree with TRBD2. This CDR3 has 14 amino acids. Germline trimming cut 2 bases from V and 3 bases from J; bases unmatched to any gene: 1. The germline gives CDR1 SGHTA, CDR2 FQGTGA. CDR3 sequence reads: CASSLASGGYEQYF. CDR3 nucleotides: TGTGCCAGCAGCTTAGCTAGCGGGGGCTACGAGCAGTACTTC. The full variable domain, with the rest looked up from reference TRBV7-3 and TRBJ2-7, is GAGVSQTPSNKVTEKGKYVELRCDPISGHTALYWYRQSLGQGPEFLIYFQGTGAADDSGLPNDRFFAVRPEGSVSTLKIQRTERGDSAVYLCASSLASGGYEQYFGPGTRLTVT.

The chain links TRBV6-2 or TRBV6-3 to TRBJ2-7; D gene ambiguous. V was trimmed by 2 bases and J by 3 bases, leaving 11 bases between them. The CDR3 consists of 14 residues. Per germline, CDR1 MNHEY and CDR2 SVGEGT. CDR3 in amino acids: CASSYPPMDYEQYF. The CDR3 DNA follows: TGTGCCAGCAGTTACCCCCCCATGGACTACGAGCAGTACTTC.

The rearrangement links TRBV2 to TRBJ2-3; no clear D gene. CDR1 SNHLY and CDR2 FYNNEI come from the germline V gene. Deletions cut 2 bases from V and 2 bases from J, with 5 bases between. The CDR3 covers 13 residues. The CDR3 region is CASSEPNTDTQYF. DNA of the CDR3: TGTGCCAGCAGTGAACCTAACACAGATACGCAGTATTTT.

The genes are TRBV19 and TRBJ2-5; 7 bases align to TRBD1. V gave up 5 bases and J gave up 7 bases; unmatched junction bases: 10. Germline loops: CDR1 LNHDA, CDR2 SQIVND (reference sequence). The CDR3 runs 14 residues. The CDR3 DNA follows: TGTGCCAGTAGTCTTACAGGGGAATGGGGGACCCAGTACTTC. As protein: CASSLTGEWGTQYF.

The V and J genes are TRBV4-1 and TRBJ1-1; D unclear. Germline CDR1 reads MGHRA; CDR2 reads YSYEKL. Trimming removed 1 base from V and 3 bases from J, with 9 bases in between. This CDR3 has 14 residues. DNA of the CDR3: TGCGCCAGCAGCCAAGTCACCCGGGACACTGAAGCTTTCTTT. Residues: CASSQVTRDTEAFF.

The chain carries TRBV11-3 and TRBJ2-2; no clear D gene. CDR1 and CDR2 from the germline V gene are SGHNT and YENEEA. The CDR3 is made up of 14 amino acids. V lost 4 bases and J 7 bases, leaving 13 bases between the germline ends. Written as DNA, the CDR3 is TGTGCCAGCAGCTATCAACGGTGGGGCGGGGAGCTGTTTTTT. This codes for CASSYQRWGGELFF. Supplemented by reference TRBV11-3 and TRBJ2-2, the full variable domain reads EAGVVQSPRYKIIEKKQPVAFWCNPISGHNTLYWYLQNLGQGPELLIRYENEEAVDDSQLPKDRFSAERLKGVDSTLKIQPAELGDSAVYLCASSYQRWGGELFFGEGSRLTVL.

This clone appeared once. The rearrangement links TRBV20-1 to TRBJ1-6; D not resolved. The CDR3 consists of 10 residues. Per germline, CDR1 DFQATT and CDR2 SNEGSKA (reference sequence). V was pared by 5 bases and J by 13 bases, with 9 bases between. The CDR3 region has the DNA TGCAGTGCTGTGGCCGAGCCCCTCCACTTT. It translates to CSAVAEPLHF.

The J gene is TRBJ1-1, the V gene TRBV27, with no clear D. This CDR3 region has 13 residues. The V gene lost 1 base and the J gene lost 6 bases, with 9 bases spanning the gap. CDR1 MNHEY and CDR2 SMNVEV come from the germline V gene (reference sequence). CDR3 sequence (DNA): TGTGCCAGCAGTTTATTAGGTCAGGCTGAAGCTTTCTTT. Translation: CASSLLGQAEAFF.